These T cell receptor beta chains were read from a single sample in a study of early stage breast cancer tumors. Produced via immunoSEQ multiplex PCR; TCRdb's table is partial and in-frame only. The repertoire holds about 36,000 clones, with about 68% as singletons. Sequencing input: blood. The receptor source for this set is a person aged 55-75 years with breast cancer. Each CDR3 is given with its conserved first and last residue. Each record gives: CDR3 protein, CDR3 DNA, V gene, D gene, clone size, J gene. D genes are given only for firm matches. Clone size is stated in some rows and not others, as once, few, many or a class when expanded.

CDR3aa: CASSVGAETGELFF
CDR3nt: TGTGCCAGCAGTGTAGGGGCTGAAACCGGGGAGCTGTTTTTT
v_gene: TRBV6-4
d_gene: NA
abundance: few
j_gene: TRBJ2-2

CDR3aa: CASSYVVWGGESYEQYF
CDR3nt: TGTGCCAGCAGTTACGTGGTGTGGGGAGGCGAGTCCTACGAGCAGTACTTC
v_gene: TRBV28
d_gene: NA
abundance: NA
j_gene: TRBJ2-7

CDR3aa: CASSPLNTGELFF
CDR3nt: TGTGCCAGCAGCCCACTGAACACCGGGGAGCTGTTTTTT
v_gene: TRBV7-3
d_gene: NA
abundance: NA
j_gene: TRBJ2-2

CDR3aa: CASSAGTGDYEQYF
CDR3nt: TGTGCCAGTAGTGCCGGGACAGGGGACTACGAGCAGTACTTC
v_gene: TRBV19
d_gene: TRBD1
abundance: NA
j_gene: TRBJ2-7

CDR3aa: CASSYRGLMNTEAFF
CDR3nt: TGTGCCAGCAGTTACAGGGGACTCATGAACACTGAAGCTTTCTTT
v_gene: TRBV6-5
d_gene: NA
abundance: NA
j_gene: TRBJ1-1

CDR3aa: CASSGGVSPEEKLFF
CDR3nt: TGTGCCAGCAGTGGAGGGGTATCCCCCGAAGAAAAACTGTTTTTT
v_gene: TRBV6-1
d_gene: NA
abundance: NA
j_gene: TRBJ1-4

CDR3aa: CASSSQGQGSPLHF
CDR3nt: TGCGCCAGCAGCTCACAGGGACAGGGTTCACCCCTCCACTTT
v_gene: TRBV5-1
d_gene: TRBD1
abundance: NA
j_gene: TRBJ1-6

CDR3aa: CANQASGSQPQHF
CDR3nt: TGCGCTAACCAAGCGTCGGGGAGTCAGCCCCAGCATTTT
v_gene: TRBV5-1
d_gene: NA
abundance: NA
j_gene: TRBJ1-5

CDR3aa: CASSFRDRASYEQYF
CDR3nt: TGTGCCAGTAGTTTCCGGGACAGGGCCTCCTACGAGCAGTACTTC
v_gene: TRBV19
d_gene: TRBD1
abundance: NA
j_gene: TRBJ2-7

CDR3aa: CASRRTGQETQYF
CDR3nt: TGTGCCAGCAGAAGAACAGGGCAAGAGACCCAGTACTTC
v_gene: TRBV9
d_gene: NA
abundance: NA
j_gene: TRBJ2-5

CDR3aa: CASIIGASGGPVGEQFF
CDR3nt: TGCGCCAGCATCATAGGGGCTAGCGGGGGGCCAGTAGGGGAGCAGTTCTTC
v_gene: TRBV5-1
d_gene: TRBD2
abundance: NA
j_gene: TRBJ2-1

CDR3aa: CASSEGLVSYEQYF
CDR3nt: TGTGCCAGCAGTGAAGGGCTAGTCTCCTACGAGCAGTACTTC
v_gene: TRBV2
d_gene: NA
abundance: few
j_gene: TRBJ2-7

CDR3aa: CASTTGYEQYF
CDR3nt: TGTGCCAGCACTACAGGGTACGAGCAGTACTTC
v_gene: TRBV2
d_gene: NA
abundance: NA
j_gene: TRBJ2-7

CDR3aa: CASTPGTGGSNYGYTF
CDR3nt: TGTGCCAGCACTCCCGGGACAGGGGGATCTAACTATGGCTACACCTTC
v_gene: TRBV9
d_gene: TRBD1
abundance: NA
j_gene: TRBJ1-2

CDR3aa: CASSLTTYEQYF
CDR3nt: TGTGCCAGCAGCCTTACTACCTACGAGCAGTACTTC
v_gene: TRBV28
d_gene: NA
abundance: large
j_gene: TRBJ2-7

CDR3aa: CAWSASGSTGYTF
CDR3nt: TGTGCCTGGAGCGCCTCGGGATCAACGGGCTACACCTTC
v_gene: TRBV30
d_gene: NA
abundance: NA
j_gene: TRBJ1-2

CDR3aa: CASSTGSGAFF
CDR3nt: TGTGCCAGCAGTACCGGTTCTGGGGCTTTCTTT
v_gene: TRBV28
d_gene: NA
abundance: NA
j_gene: TRBJ1-1

CDR3aa: CASSKAWTDHFYDNSPLHF
CDR3nt: TGTGCCAGCAGCAAAGCGTGGACAGACCACTTCTATGATAATTCACCCCTCCACTTT
v_gene: TRBV21-1
d_gene: NA
abundance: NA
j_gene: TRBJ1-6

CDR3aa: CASSLGQGVYEQYF
CDR3nt: TGTGCCAGCAGCTTAGGCCAGGGAGTTTACGAGCAGTACTTC
v_gene: TRBV7-2
d_gene: NA
abundance: NA
j_gene: TRBJ2-7

CDR3aa: CASLSGGSNNEQFF
CDR3nt: TGTGCCAGCCTTAGCGGGGGGTCCAACAATGAGCAGTTCTTC
v_gene: TRBV6-1
d_gene: TRBD2
abundance: NA
j_gene: TRBJ2-1

CDR3aa: CASSYTFLRARETQYF
CDR3nt: TGTGCCAGCAGTTACACGTTTCTGAGGGCAAGAGAGACCCAGTACTTC
v_gene: TRBV6-5
d_gene: NA
abundance: NA
j_gene: TRBJ2-5

CDR3aa: CASGAVGNEKLFF
CDR3nt: TGTGCCAGCGGGGCGGTGGGAAATGAAAAACTGTTTTTT
v_gene: TRBV2
d_gene: NA
abundance: NA
j_gene: TRBJ1-4

CDR3aa: CASSLDTYEQYF
CDR3nt: TGTGCCAGCTCATTGGACACCTACGAGCAGTACTTC
v_gene: TRBV18
d_gene: NA
abundance: NA
j_gene: TRBJ2-7

CDR3aa: CASSEGTGLYQPQHF
CDR3nt: TGTGCCAGCAGTGAAGGGACAGGGCTCTATCAGCCCCAGCATTTT
v_gene: TRBV6-1
d_gene: TRBD1
abundance: NA
j_gene: TRBJ1-5

CDR3aa: CASGITLFEKLFF
CDR3nt: TGTGCCAGTGGCATCACCCTTTTCGAAAAACTGTTTTTT
v_gene: TRBV19
d_gene: NA
abundance: once
j_gene: TRBJ1-4

CDR3aa: CASSQDRFGPLAGTEAFF
CDR3nt: TGTGCCAGCAGCCAAGATAGGTTCGGCCCCCTGGCTGGGACTGAAGCTTTCTTT
v_gene: TRBV4-2
d_gene: NA
abundance: NA
j_gene: TRBJ1-1

CDR3aa: CASRQETQPQHF
CDR3nt: TGTGCCAGTAGACAGGAAACGCAGCCCCAGCATTTT
v_gene: TRBV2
d_gene: NA
abundance: few
j_gene: TRBJ1-5

CDR3aa: CASSRTGVTEAFF
CDR3nt: TGTGCCAGCAGTCGGACAGGGGTCACTGAAGCTTTCTTT
v_gene: TRBV6-1
d_gene: TRBD1
abundance: few
j_gene: TRBJ1-1

CDR3aa: CASSLGVLKEKLFF
CDR3nt: TGCGCCAGCAGCTTAGGGGTCTTGAAAGAAAAACTGTTTTTT
v_gene: TRBV5-1
d_gene: NA
abundance: NA
j_gene: TRBJ1-4

CDR3aa: CASSYGGSGSGYEQYF
CDR3nt: TGTGCCAGCAGTTACGGGGGGAGCGGGAGTGGGTACGAGCAGTACTTC
v_gene: TRBV6-5
d_gene: TRBD2
abundance: NA
j_gene: TRBJ2-7

CDR3aa: CASFLDTPRTQYF
CDR3nt: TGCGCCAGCTTCCTGGACACCCCAAGGACCCAGTACTTC
v_gene: TRBV5-1
d_gene: NA
abundance: NA
j_gene: TRBJ2-5

CDR3aa: CASIPRDAGWHEQFF
CDR3nt: TGTGCCAGCATTCCCCGGGACGCGGGCTGGCATGAGCAGTTCTTC
v_gene: TRBV2
d_gene: NA
abundance: NA
j_gene: TRBJ2-1

CDR3aa: CASSYPTGGTYEQYF
CDR3nt: TGTGCCAGCAGTTACCCCACAGGGGGGACCTACGAGCAGTACTTC
v_gene: TRBV28
d_gene: TRBD1
abundance: NA
j_gene: TRBJ2-7

CDR3aa: CASRESSSYEQYF
CDR3nt: TGTGCCAGTAGGGAATCAAGCTCCTACGAGCAGTACTTC
v_gene: TRBV19
d_gene: NA
abundance: NA
j_gene: TRBJ2-7

CDR3aa: CAWSRGVENEQFF
CDR3nt: TGTGCCTGGTCCCGGGGGGTTGAAAATGAGCAGTTCTTC
v_gene: TRBV5-5
d_gene: TRBD2
abundance: once
j_gene: TRBJ2-1

CDR3aa: CASSQGIGEFYGYTF
CDR3nt: TGCGCCAGCAGCCAAGGCATAGGTGAATTCTATGGCTACACCTTC
v_gene: TRBV4-1
d_gene: NA
abundance: NA
j_gene: TRBJ1-2

CDR3aa: CASSPDRGMWVWADTQYF
CDR3nt: TGTGCCAGCAGCCCCGATCGGGGGATGTGGGTTTGGGCAGATACGCAGTATTTT
v_gene: TRBV11-2
d_gene: NA
abundance: few
j_gene: TRBJ2-3

CDR3aa: CASSPTPVGNTIYF
CDR3nt: TGTGCCAGCTCACCGACTCCCGTAGGAAACACCATATATTTT
v_gene: TRBV18
d_gene: NA
abundance: NA
j_gene: TRBJ1-3

CDR3aa: CASSPHRVDSDTQYF
CDR3nt: TGTGCCAGCAGTCCCCACAGGGTGGATTCAGATACGCAGTATTTT
v_gene: TRBV6-6
d_gene: NA
abundance: once
j_gene: TRBJ2-3

CDR3aa: CASSPRWQSTDTQYF
CDR3nt: TGTGCCAGCAGCCCTCGCTGGCAAAGCACAGATACGCAGTATTTT
v_gene: TRBV7-9
d_gene: NA
abundance: NA
j_gene: TRBJ2-3

CDR3aa: CASSLAGTYSGNTIYF
CDR3nt: TGTGCCAGCAGCTTAGCCGGGACCTACTCTGGAAACACCATATATTTT
v_gene: TRBV7-9
d_gene: NA
abundance: few
j_gene: TRBJ1-3

CDR3aa: CAISESDRGHEQFF
CDR3nt: TGTGCCATCAGTGAGTCGGACAGGGGCCACGAGCAGTTCTTC
v_gene: TRBV10-3
d_gene: TRBD1
abundance: NA
j_gene: TRBJ2-1

CDR3aa: CASSVRSGGFTDTQYF
CDR3nt: TGTGCCAGCAGCGTACGGTCCGGAGGGTTCACAGATACGCAGTATTTT
v_gene: TRBV9
d_gene: NA
abundance: NA
j_gene: TRBJ2-3

CDR3aa: CASSLIRGRASNQPQHF
CDR3nt: TGTGCCAGCAGTTTAATACGGGGAAGGGCGAGCAATCAGCCCCAGCATTTT
v_gene: TRBV27
d_gene: NA
abundance: NA
j_gene: TRBJ1-5

CDR3aa: CASRVGTGGRENIQYF
CDR3nt: TGCGCCAGCAGAGTGGGGACAGGGGGTCGGGAAAACATTCAGTACTTC
v_gene: TRBV10-1
d_gene: TRBD1
abundance: NA
j_gene: TRBJ2-4

CDR3aa: CASSQGWGDSYEQYF
CDR3nt: TGCGCCAGCAGCCAAGGGTGGGGGGACTCCTACGAGCAGTACTTC
v_gene: TRBV4-1
d_gene: NA
abundance: few
j_gene: TRBJ2-7

CDR3aa: CASQTGTSGGKSTGELFF
CDR3nt: TGCGCCAGCCAGACCGGGACTAGCGGGGGGAAAAGCACCGGGGAGCTGTTTTTT
v_gene: TRBV5-1
d_gene: TRBD2
abundance: NA
j_gene: TRBJ2-2